A selection of T cell receptor beta chains follows, all from one sample in a study of cytomegalovirus exposure and HLA in healthy donors. Using immunoSEQ multiplex PCR, the repertoire was profiled, and TCRdb retains in-frame clones only, with some absent. Here the sample spans around 130,000 clones, roughly 80% being singletons. Sequenced input: PBMCs. The receptors derive from a male donor in good health and CMV-seronegative. CDR3s include the opening cysteine and the closing phenylalanine or tryptophan. D genes are given only for firm matches. Only some rows state a clone size, as once, few, many or a class for expanded clones.

clone_size,d_call,j_call,v_call,cdr3_nt,cdr3_aa
NA,NA,TRBJ2-6,TRBV19,TGTGCCAGTAGTATATGGCAAGGTTCTGGGGCCAACGGCCTGACTTTC,CASSIWQGSGANGLTF
NA,TRBD1,TRBJ2-1,TRBV5-1,TGCGCCAGCAGCCAGGGCGTTGCGACAGGGGTCAATGAGCAGTTCTTC,CASSQGVATGVNEQFF
NA,TRBD1,TRBJ1-6,TRBV28,TGTGCCAGCAGTTTCCTGGACAGGGGGATTCAGGGTAATTCACCCCTCCACTTT,CASSFLDRGIQGNSPLHF
NA,NA,TRBJ1-1,TRBV29-1,TGCAGCGTCTGTGACGGGATAGTTATCGACACTGAAGCTTTCTTT,CSVCDGIVIDTEAFF
once,NA,TRBJ1-6,TRBV7-5,TGTGCCAGAAGCTTAGTCGACAGGGGAAAGGAGGGGGTTAATTCACCCCTCCACTTT,CARSLVDRGKEGVNSPLHF
few,NA,TRBJ2-7,TRBV27,TGTGCCAGCAGTTTATCCCTACAGCCCCCCTACGAGCAGTACTTC,CASSLSLQPPYEQYF
NA,NA,TRBJ1-1,TRBV11-3,TGTGCCAGCAGCCTAGACAAGAACACTGAAGCTTTCTTT,CASSLDKNTEAFF
NA,TRBD1,TRBJ1-6,TRBV7-9,TGTGCCAGCAGCGTCGGGACAGGCGAAAATTCACCCCTCCACTTT,CASSVGTGENSPLHF
NA,TRBD1,TRBJ2-2,TRBV29-1,TGCAGCGTTGAGGACAGGGGGGAGGACGGGGAGCTGTTTTTT,CSVEDRGEDGELFF
NA,TRBD1,TRBJ2-4,TRBV6-5,TGTGCCAGCAGTAACCCGGGACAGATGAACATTCAGTACTTC,CASSNPGQMNIQYF
NA,NA,TRBJ1-6,TRBV6-1,TGTGCCAGCAGGCAGGGCCCTAATTCACCCCTCCACTTT,CASRQGPNSPLHF
NA,TRBD1,TRBJ1-2,TRBV11-2,TGTGCCAGCAGCTTAGATTTTTTCCCCTCGGACAGGGACTATGGCTACACCTTC,CASSLDFFPSDRDYGYTF
NA,NA,TRBJ2-7,TRBV9,TGTGCCAGCAGCGTCTACTACCAATCCTACGAGCAGTACTTC,CASSVYYQSYEQYF
few,TRBD1,TRBJ1-1,TRBV9,TGTGCCAGCAGCCCAGGGACAGGGGCGAACACTGAAGCTTTCTTT,CASSPGTGANTEAFF
NA,NA,TRBJ1-1,TRBV7-2,TGTGCCAGCAGCCCCCGACAGATCAACACTGAAGCTTTCTTT,CASSPRQINTEAFF
NA,TRBD1,TRBJ2-7,TRBV27,TGTGCCAGCAGCCCGACAGGGGGCGGTCAGTACTTC,CASSPTGGGQYF
NA,TRBD2,TRBJ2-2,TRBV19,TGTGCCAGTAGTAAGCTAGCGGGGGCGAACACCGGGGAGCTGTTTTTT,CASSKLAGANTGELFF
NA,TRBD1,TRBJ1-1,TRBV6-5,TGTGCCAGTCTACAGGGGAGGAACACTGAAGCTTTCTTT,CASLQGRNTEAFF
NA,NA,TRBJ2-1,TRBV6-4,TGTGCCAGCAGCCCTAGCCCTAGCTCCTACAATGAGCAGTTCTTC,CASSPSPSSYNEQFF
NA,TRBD1,TRBJ2-5,TRBV10-2,TGCGCCAGCAGCTGGGACAGCCAAGAGACCCAGTACTTC,CASSWDSQETQYF
NA,NA,TRBJ1-5,TRBV28,TGTGCCAGCAGTTTGTTGTCCGGGGGAGGGGCAAATAATCAGCCCCAGCATTTT,CASSLLSGGGANNQPQHF
NA,TRBD2,TRBJ2-7,TRBV7-9,TGTGCCAGCAGTCACCCCAAGTTAGCGGGGGGGGGTTACGAGCAGTACTTC,CASSHPKLAGGGYEQYF
NA,NA,TRBJ2-6,TRBV30,TGTGCCTGGAGTGTACAGACAACCTCTGGGGCCAACGGCCTGACTTTC,CAWSVQTTSGANGLTF
NA,TRBD1,TRBJ2-1,TRBV5-1,TGCGCCAGCAGCTCGGACAGGGGGAGATCCTACAATGAGCAGTTCTTC,CASSSDRGRSYNEQFF
NA,NA,TRBJ1-4,TRBV9,TGTGCCAGCAGCACCTATCCGGGGCCTCAAGCGGGCAATGAAAAACTGTTTTTT,CASSTYPGPQAGNEKLFF
NA,NA,TRBJ2-2,TRBV30,TGTGCTCTGTCGTTCACAGCCCACGGGGAGCTGTTTTTT,CALSFTAHGELFF
NA,TRBD1,TRBJ2-2,TRBV19,TGTGCCAGTACCCTACTCCCGGGACAGCTTAACACCGGGGAGCTGTTTTTT,CASTLLPGQLNTGELFF
NA,NA,TRBJ2-7,TRBV6-6,TGTGCCAGCACCCCACTTGAAGGGGGAGCTATCTACGAGCAGTACTTC,CASTPLEGGAIYEQYF
NA,TRBD1,TRBJ1-1,TRBV7-9,TGTGCCAGCAGCTCTAACCGGGACAGGGAGAAGGGGGTGAACACTGAAGCTTTCTTT,CASSSNRDREKGVNTEAFF
NA,NA,TRBJ2-5,TRBV6-6,TGTGCCAGCAGTTCCCGGACAGGGAGGGGTTTCGAGACCCAGTACTTC,CASSSRTGRGFETQYF
NA,TRBD1,TRBJ1-5,TRBV10-3,TGTGCCATCAGTGGGGACAGGGATCAGCCCCAGCATTTT,CAISGDRDQPQHF
NA,NA,TRBJ2-7,TRBV21-1,TGTGCCAGCAGCAAAGCCAGGGGGCGTAGGGAGTACTTC,CASSKARGRREYF
NA,TRBD1,TRBJ1-1,TRBV6-6,TGTGCCAGCAGTTACAAGGGACAGGGATTCACTGAAGCTTTCTTT,CASSYKGQGFTEAFF
once,NA,TRBJ1-3,TRBV6-6,TGTGCTATGGCCAGGAACTCTGGAAACACCATATATTTT,CAMARNSGNTIYF
NA,TRBD1,TRBJ1-4,TRBV7-9,TGTGCCAGCAGCTTATCAGGGGGTGAAAAACTGTTTTTT,CASSLSGGEKLFF
NA,NA,TRBJ2-7,TRBV7-2,TGTGCCAGCAGCATCCTCAGGGGCTTATCCTACGAGCAGTACTTC,CASSILRGLSYEQYF
NA,NA,TRBJ1-1,TRBV5-4,TGTGCCAGCAGCGGCCGGGGTGGGAACACTGAAGCTTTCTTT,CASSGRGGNTEAFF
NA,TRBD1,TRBJ1-1,TRBV28,TGTGCCAGCACCCTTGGGGGGATTATCCAGGGGGTCAGTGAAGCTTTCTTT,CASTLGGIIQGVSEAFF
NA,NA,TRBJ2-7,TRBV6-1,TGTGCCACGGTACGCTACGAGCAGTACTTC,CATVRYEQYF
NA,NA,TRBJ2-1,TRBV11-2,TGTGCCAGCAGCCCGGTGAGGGCTGAGCAGTTCTTC,CASSPVRAEQFF
NA,TRBD1,TRBJ1-1,TRBV9,TGTGCCAGCAGCCTGGGACAGCAGAACACTGAAGCTTTCTTT,CASSLGQQNTEAFF
NA,NA,TRBJ1-2,TRBV28,TGTGCCAGCAGTTCATATGGCTACACCTTC,CASSSYGYTF
NA,NA,TRBJ1-1,TRBV2,TGTGCCAGCAGTGTAATAAGGGGCACTGAAGCTTTCTTT,CASSVIRGTEAFF
NA,TRBD2,TRBJ2-7,TRBV6-1,TGTGCCAGCAGTGTTCTCCTAGCGGGGACCTCCTACGAGCAGTACTTC,CASSVLLAGTSYEQYF
NA,TRBD1,TRBJ1-1,TRBV5-4,TGTGCCAGCAGCCTCAGGGGGCGGGAGCGCACTGAAGCTTTCTTT,CASSLRGRERTEAFF
NA,NA,TRBJ2-7,TRBV5-1,TGCGCCAGCAGCTTTAAATATCCCTACGAGCAGTACTTC,CASSFKYPYEQYF
NA,NA,TRBJ1-6,TRBV2,TGTGCCAGCAGTGAAGCCCTCTATAATTCACCCCTCCACTTT,CASSEALYNSPLHF
NA,TRBD1,TRBJ2-7,TRBV28,TGTGCCACCTCGGAGACAGGGGTACACGAGCAGTACTTC,CATSETGVHEQYF
NA,TRBD1,TRBJ2-1,TRBV10-3,TGTGCCACCACCGGGACAGGGAGTCACAATGAGCAGTTCTTC,CATTGTGSHNEQFF
NA,NA,TRBJ2-1,TRBV18,TGTGCCAGCCTTCGTACGGACTCTAACAATGAGCAGTTCTTC,CASLRTDSNNEQFF
NA,NA,TRBJ1-5,TRBV19,TGTGCCAGTAGAACGGGAGAAGGCAATCAGCCCCAGCATTTT,CASRTGEGNQPQHF
once,NA,TRBJ2-5,TRBV15,TGTGCCACCAGCAGAGATATAGACAGCGAGACCCAGTACTTC,CATSRDIDSETQYF
NA,TRBD1,TRBJ1-2,TRBV11-2,TGTGCCAGCAGCCTAAACAGGGGGCATATTGATGGCTACACCTTC,CASSLNRGHIDGYTF
once,TRBD2,TRBJ2-7,TRBV9,TGTGCCAGCAGCTTAGAGCGGGGGGGGGCCTACGAGCAGTACTTC,CASSLERGGAYEQYF
NA,TRBD1,TRBJ1-2,TRBV6-4,TGTGCCAGCAGCGCGGACAGGGGCTATGGCTACACCTTC,CASSADRGYGYTF
NA,TRBD1,TRBJ1-2,TRBV5-1,TGCGCCAGCAGCGCTCTTATAGGGACAGGGGGCGGAGGCTACACCTTC,CASSALIGTGGGGYTF
NA,TRBD2,TRBJ2-5,TRBV7-8,TGTGCCAGCAGGACTACACGACTAGCGGGGGGCCAAGAGACCCAGTACTTC,CASRTTRLAGGQETQYF
NA,NA,TRBJ1-2,TRBV7-2,TGTGCCAGCAGCTTAGCCGAGGTTCGCCCCAGCCTCGCTGGCTACACCTTC,CASSLAEVRPSLAGYTF
once,NA,TRBJ1-2,TRBV18,TGTGCCAGCTCGCCGGGAACACCTGGCCTCTATGGCTACACCTTC,CASSPGTPGLYGYTF
NA,NA,TRBJ1-1,TRBV18,TGTGCCAGCTCACCGTCTATTACTGAAGCTTTCTTT,CASSPSITEAFF